The 11 T cell receptor beta chains presented below share a single source sample, sequenced in a study of PD-L1 blockade in urothelial cancer. Here immunoSEQ multiplex PCR was the method, and the copy in TCRdb shows in-frame clones only, minus some. The sample lists 35,000 to 45,000 clones; roughly nine tenths were seen once. Indicated time point: pretreatment peripheral blood. The sequencing used PBMCs, collected around atezolizumab (anti-PD-L1) treatment. Source of these receptors: an older woman with urothelial cancer.

This clone has only a few counts. The rearrangement joins TRBV4-2 to TRBJ1-4, with D unclear. V was clipped by 2 bases and J by 3 bases, with 7 bases between them. The CDR3 totals 14 residues. Germline CDR1 and CDR2: LGHNA and YNFKEQ. CDR3 bases: TGTGCCAGCAGCCAACCGGGTTCTAATGAAAAACTGTTTTTT. As protein: CASSQPGSNEKLFF.

The chain uses TRBV6-6 and TRBJ2-7; 7 bases are a match to TRBD2. Germline-derived CDR1 and CDR2 are MNHNY and SVGAGI (reference sequence). The CDR3 has 14 amino acids. With 7 bases clipped from V and 2 bases from J, the junction kept 8 bases outside the gene matches. Here the CDR3 DNA reads TGTGCCAGCACATGGTGGGAGGGCCCCTACGAGCAGTACTTC. This gives the protein CASTWWEGPYEQYF.

V and J are TRBV12-5 and TRBJ2-1, with TRBD2 matching 10 bases. After removal of 3 bases from V and 7 bases from J, the junction contained 15 bases not matched to a gene. The CDR3 is 18 amino acids. The germline gives CDR1 LGHNT, CDR2 FRNRAP. As DNA, the CDR3 is TGTGCTAGTGGTTTCTTCCCTCCGAGCGGGAGGGCCACGAATGAGCAGTTCTTC. Its translation is CASGFFPPSGRATNEQFF.

The chain uses TRBV7-3 and TRBJ1-1; 7 bases are shared with TRBD1. J gave up 2 bases and V 1 base, and 10 bases lay outside the gene matches. The CDR3 sequence is 17 residues long. Germline V lookup: CDR1 SGHTA, CDR2 FQGTGA. The CDR3 reads CASSLMLPKGANTEAFF. Here the CDR3 DNA reads TGTGCCAGCAGCTTAATGCTCCCGAAGGGGGCTAACACTGAAGCTTTCTTT. The full variable domain, rest sourced from reference TRBV7-3 and TRBJ1-1, is GAGVSQTPSNKVTEKGKYVELRCDPISGHTALYWYRQSLGQGPEFLIYFQGTGAADDSGLPNDRFFAVRPEGSVSTLKIQRTERGDSAVYLCASSLMLPKGANTEAFFGQGTRLTVV.

The V gene is TRBV13, the J gene TRBJ2-7; D may be TRBD2 (6 bases). Between the trimmed V and J ends, which lost 8 bases and 6 bases, there was a span of 11 bases. Germline V gene data show CDR1 as PRHDT and CDR2 as FYEKMQ (reference sequence). This CDR3 is built from 11 residues. This CDR3 is CASGGSSEQYF. In DNA form, the CDR3 reads TGTGCCAGCGGGGGGAGTTCCGAGCAGTACTTC.

The rearrangement joins TRBV11-2 to TRBJ1-1, with 7 bases matching TRBD1. Germline V CDR1 and CDR2: SGHAT, FQNNGV. V lost 3 bases to trimming and J lost 4 bases; unmatched junction nucleotides: 5. The CDR3 length is 14 residues. The CDR3: CASSLTGLRTEAFF. The CDR3 coding sequence is TGTGCCAGCAGCTTGACAGGGTTGCGCACTGAAGCTTTCTTT.

CDR3 coding DNA: TGCAGCGTTGTCCCCATCGACAGGGGAGGAAACACCATATATTTT. Its protein is CSVVPIDRGGNTIYF. The gene calls are TRBV29-1 and TRBJ1-3; TRBD1 matches 8 bases. The CDR3 consists of 15 residues. Trimming cost V 4 bases and J 4 bases; bases outside gene matches: 9. Looked up from germline, CDR1 is SQVTM and CDR2 is ANQGSEA.

This rearrangement joins TRBV7-2 to TRBJ2-7; D gene uncertain. The V end was cut by 8 bases, the J end by 3 bases, with 14 bases between. Germline loops: CDR1 SGHTA, CDR2 FQGNSA. The CDR3 spans 13 residues. The CDR3 nucleotides are TGTGCCAGCTCCCCCCACACCCTCTACGAGCAGTACTTC. Translated: CASSPHTLYEQYF.

The chain recombines TRBV2 with TRBJ2-1; possibly TRBD2 for D (6 bases). The CDR3 runs to 13 residues. Trimming shortened V by 3 bases and J by 4 bases, and 7 bases separated the two germline ends. Germline V gene lookup returns CDR1 SNHLY and CDR2 FYNNEI. CDR3 DNA sequence: TGTGCCAGCAGTGAGGGACTTTACAATGAGCAGTTCTTC. Amino acids: CASSEGLYNEQFF.

V and J are TRBV10-1 and TRBJ2-1; TRBD2 matches at 11 bases. J gave up 1 base and V 6 bases, and 8 bases lay outside the gene matches. This CDR3 has 17 residues. The germline V gene has CDR1 WNHNN and CDR2 SYGVQD (reference sequence). CDR3 nucleotide sequence: TGCGCCAGCAGCAAAAATAGCGGGAGGGCGTCCTACAATGAGCAGTTCTTC. Translation gives CASSKNSGRASYNEQFF.

The chain is built from TRBV5-1 and TRBJ1-1, with a weak D call TRBD1 (5 bases). The CDR3 loop spans 14 amino acids. Germline V CDR1 and CDR2: SGHRS, YFSETQ. V was shortened by 2 bases and J by 0 bases, with 8 bases between the two germline ends. The CDR3 DNA reads as TGCGCCAGCAGCTTAACGACAGTGAACACTGAAGCTTTCTTT. As protein: CASSLTTVNTEAFF.